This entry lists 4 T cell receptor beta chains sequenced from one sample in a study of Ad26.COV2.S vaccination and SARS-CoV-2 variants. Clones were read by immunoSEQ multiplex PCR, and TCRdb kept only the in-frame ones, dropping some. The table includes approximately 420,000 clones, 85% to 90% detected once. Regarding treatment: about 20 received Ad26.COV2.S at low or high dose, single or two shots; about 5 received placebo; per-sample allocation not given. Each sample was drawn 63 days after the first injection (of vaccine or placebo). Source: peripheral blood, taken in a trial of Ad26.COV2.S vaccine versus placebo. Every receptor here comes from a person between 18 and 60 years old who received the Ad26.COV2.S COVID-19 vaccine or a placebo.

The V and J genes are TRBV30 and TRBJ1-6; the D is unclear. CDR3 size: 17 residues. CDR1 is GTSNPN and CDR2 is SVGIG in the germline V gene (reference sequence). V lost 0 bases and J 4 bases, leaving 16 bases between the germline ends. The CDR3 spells CAWSVQRTDLYNSPLHF. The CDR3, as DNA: TGTGCCTGGAGTGTACAGAGAACAGACCTTTATAATTCACCCCTCCACTTT.

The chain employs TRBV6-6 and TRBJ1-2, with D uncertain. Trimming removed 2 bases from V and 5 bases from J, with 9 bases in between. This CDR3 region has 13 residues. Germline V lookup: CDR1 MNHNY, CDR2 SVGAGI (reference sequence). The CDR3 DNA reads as TGTGCCAGCAGTTACGTCGGGGAATATGGCTACACCTTC. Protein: CASSYVGEYGYTF.

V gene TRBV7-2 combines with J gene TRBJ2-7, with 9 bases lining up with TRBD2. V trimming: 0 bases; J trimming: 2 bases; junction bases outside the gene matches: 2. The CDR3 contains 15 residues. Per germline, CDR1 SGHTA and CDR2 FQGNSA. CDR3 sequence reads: CASSLAASGTYEQYF. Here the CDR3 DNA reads TGTGCCAGCAGCTTAGCGGCTAGCGGGACCTACGAGCAGTACTTC.

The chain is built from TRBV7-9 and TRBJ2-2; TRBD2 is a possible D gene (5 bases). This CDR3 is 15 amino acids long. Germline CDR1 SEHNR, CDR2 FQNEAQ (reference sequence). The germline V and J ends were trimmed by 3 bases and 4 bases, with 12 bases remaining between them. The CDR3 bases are TGTGCCAGCAGCTTCGAGGGTTTGTCCACCGGGGAGCTGTTTTTT. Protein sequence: CASSFEGLSTGELFF.